This T cell receptor (beta chain) was retrieved from a study of blood T cell repertoires in COVID-19. Per the study methods: Quantification of nucleated cells was approximated via reference gene primer amplification. The data were produced by immunoSEQ multiplex PCR, yet TCRdb's version contains in-frame clones alone and is incomplete. V and J calls and clone size come straight from that table; D and trimming were deduced from the DNA. The sample carries about 480,000 clones, over 75% recorded once. CDR3 size: 15 residues. Germline V gene data show CDR1 as LNHDA and CDR2 as SQIVND (reference sequence). V shed 2 bases and J shed 4 bases, with 13 bases lying between them.

J is TRBJ2-3 and V is TRBV19; D gene uncertain. The clonotype originates from a woman aged 35 to 49 who had recovered from COVID-19. Sequenced: PBMCs or T cells enriched from blood (not recorded which). CDR3 bases: TGTGCCAGTAGTATAAGCCAGGCCTGGGCAGATACGCAGTATTTT. Amino acid sequence: CASSISQAWADTQYF.